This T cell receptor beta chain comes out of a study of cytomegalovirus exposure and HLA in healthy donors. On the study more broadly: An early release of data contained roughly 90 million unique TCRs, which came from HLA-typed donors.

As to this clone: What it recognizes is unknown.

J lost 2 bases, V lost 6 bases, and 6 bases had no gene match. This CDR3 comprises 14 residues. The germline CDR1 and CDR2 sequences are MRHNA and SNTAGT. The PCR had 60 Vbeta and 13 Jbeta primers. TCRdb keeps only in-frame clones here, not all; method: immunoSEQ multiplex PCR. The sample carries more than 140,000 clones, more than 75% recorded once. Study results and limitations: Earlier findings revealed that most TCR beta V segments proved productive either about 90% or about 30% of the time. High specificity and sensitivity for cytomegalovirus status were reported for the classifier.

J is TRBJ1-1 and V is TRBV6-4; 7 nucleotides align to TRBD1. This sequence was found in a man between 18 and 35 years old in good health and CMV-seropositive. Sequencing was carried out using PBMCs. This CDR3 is CASRKEGANTEAFF. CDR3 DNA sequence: TGTGCCAGCAGGAAGGAGGGGGCTAACACTGAAGCTTTCTTT.